Below, 20 T cell receptor beta chains from the same sample are listed, as sequenced in a study of T cells after posttransplantation cyclophosphamide. The protocol was immunoSEQ multiplex PCR, while the TCRdb copy is restricted to in-frame clones and leaves out a portion. The table lists under 20,000 clones, roughly 70% of them singletons. Treatment was busulfan-fludarabine conditioning, a marrow graft, and cyclophosphamide on days +3 and +4. The starting material was PBMCs, obtained after an allogeneic stem cell transplant with post-transplant cyclophosphamide. These receptors were collected from a male patient aged 25 to 39 who received an allogeneic stem cell transplant from a related donor, was CMV-positive, and had acute GVHD only. Some T cells may be transferred from the graft donor.

V gene TRBV11-3 combines with J gene TRBJ1-5; tentative D call: TRBD1 (5 bases). The V gene's germline CDR1 is SGHNT and CDR2 YENEEA. CDR3 length: 14 residues. V shed 2 bases and J shed 4 bases, with 9 bases lying between them. The CDR3 sequence is CASSLPRTNQPQHF. In nucleotides, the CDR3 is TGTGCCAGCAGCTTACCCCGGACAAATCAGCCCCAGCATTTT.

The chain recombines TRBV2 with TRBJ1-2; tentatively, D is TRBD1 (5 bases). Germline V CDR1 and CDR2: SNHLY, FYNNEI. This CDR3 has 14 amino acids. V was clipped by 3 bases and J by 8 bases, with 16 bases between them. Written as DNA, the CDR3 is TGTGCCAGCAGTGAGGCCAGGGTGAAGAAAGGCTACACCTTC. Translated, it gives CASSEARVKKGYTF.

The rearrangement uses TRBV28 and TRBJ1-2, with D possibly TRBD1 on 6 matching bases. This CDR3 is 14 amino acids long. The V and J ends lost 4 bases and 0 bases respectively, with 9 bases between them. Germline-derived CDR1 and CDR2 are MDHEN and SYDVKM. The CDR3 here is CASSSGATNYGYTF. DNA of the CDR3: TGTGCCAGCAGTTCAGGGGCGACTAACTATGGCTACACCTTC.

V gene TRBV7-2 combines with J gene TRBJ1-5; D call uncertain. This CDR3 region has 15 residues. V was trimmed by 1 base and J by 4 bases, leaving 11 bases between them. Germline CDR1 SGHTA, CDR2 FQGNSA. The CDR3 loop is CASSLDWGGNQPQHF. CDR3 nucleotide sequence: TGTGCCAGCAGCTTAGATTGGGGAGGGAATCAGCCCCAGCATTTT.

The CDR3 region is CATSRAGYGETQYF. The CDR3 DNA reads as TGTGCCACCAGCAGAGCGGGGTATGGGGAGACCCAGTACTTC. The rearrangement links TRBV15 to TRBJ2-5, with a tentative D call TRBD2 (5 bases). The CDR3 is 14 amino acids. Germline lookup yields CDR1 LNHNV and CDR2 YYDKDF (reference sequence). V was trimmed by 1 base and J by 5 bases, leaving 11 bases between them.

Here the CDR3 reads CASSLDWRRDTQYF. The CDR3 coding sequence is TGTGCCAGCAGCTTAGACTGGAGAAGGGATACGCAGTATTTT. This rearrangement joins TRBV7-2 to TRBJ2-3; D unresolved. The CDR3 spans 14 residues. Germline lookup yields CDR1 SGHTA and CDR2 FQGNSA. Trimming removed 1 base at V and 6 bases at J, with 11 bases between. Full variable domain (outside the CDR3, taken from reference TRBV7-2 and TRBJ2-3): GAGVSQSPSNKVTEKGKDVELRCDPISGHTALYWYRQSLGQGLEFLIYFQGNSAPDKSGLPSDRFSAERTGGSVSTLTIQRTQQEDSAVYLCASSLDWRRDTQYFGPGTRLTVL.

The chain uses TRBV4-3 and TRBJ2-2; possible D gene TRBD2, 6 bases. CDR3 size: 15 residues. The germline V gene encodes CDR1 LGHNA and CDR2 YSLEER. V was pared by 0 bases and J by 13 bases, with 18 bases between. In DNA form, the CDR3 reads TGCGCCAGCAGCCAAGAATTAGGGGACCGGGGAGGGCTGTTTTTT. It specifies CASSQELGDRGGLFF.

This clone was seen only once. The chain employs TRBV5-4 and TRBJ2-5; 8 bases fit TRBD1. CDR1 and CDR2 from the germline V gene are SGHNT and YYREEE (reference sequence). The CDR3 covers 14 residues. Losses at the gene ends were 3 bases for V and 9 bases for J; bases not matched to a gene: 10. Here the CDR3 reads CASSSGTGGEAQYF. The CDR3 nucleotides are TGTGCCAGCAGCTCCGGGACAGGCGGGGAGGCCCAGTACTTC.

This clone showed up just once. The chain uses TRBV6-1 and TRBJ2-3; D is undetermined. Germline lookup yields CDR1 MNHNS and CDR2 SASEGT. The CDR3 runs 16 residues. The ends were cut back, 3 bases at V and 0 bases at J, with 13 bases in the middle. The CDR3 here is CASSDRGVSSTDTQYF. The CDR3 nucleotides are TGTGCCAGCAGTGACCGCGGAGTAAGTAGCACAGATACGCAGTATTTT.

This clone was observed at least ten times. The chain joins TRBV11-2 to TRBJ1-1; the D is unclear. The CDR3 is made up of 15 amino acids. Germline V gives CDR1 SGHAT, CDR2 FQNNGV. Trimming pared 5 bases from V and 6 bases from J, leaving 19 bases between. CDR3 sequence reads: CASSTVGHEKPEAFF. In DNA form, the CDR3 reads TGTGCCAGCAGCACAGTTGGGCACGAAAAACCTGAAGCTTTCTTT.

This clone was seen at least ten times. This sequence joins TRBV7-8 and TRBJ2-2, with D unclear. Germline lookup yields CDR1 SGHVS and CDR2 FQNEAQ. V dropped 5 bases and J dropped 1 base, with 14 bases sitting between them. This CDR3 comprises 16 residues. CDR3 residues: CASSLGWRGNTGELFF. The DNA of the CDR3 is TGTGCCAGCAGCCTAGGGTGGAGAGGGAACACCGGGGAGCTGTTTTTT.

This chain joins TRBV6-1 and TRBJ1-1; D possibly corresponds to TRBD1 (5 bases). This CDR3 region has 13 residues. Trimming pared 4 bases from V and 1 base from J, leaving 7 bases between. CDR1 and CDR2 (germline): MNHNS, SASEGT. In DNA, the CDR3 is TGTGCCAGCAGTGGACAGTGGAACACTGAAGCTTTCTTT. Its protein is CASSGQWNTEAFF.

V is TRBV7-2 and J is TRBJ1-6, with D uncertain. V was cut by 1 base and J by 2 bases, with 6 bases left in between. Germline CDR1 and CDR2: SGHTA and FQGNSA. CDR3 length: 15 residues. CDR3 in DNA: TGTGCCAGCAGCTTAGAGAGCACCTATAATTCACCCCTCCACTTT. Translated, it gives CASSLESTYNSPLHF.

This clone appeared once. The chain carries TRBV5-4 and TRBJ2-2; possibly TRBD2 for D (5 bases). The CDR3 is made up of 14 amino acids. Per germline, CDR1 SGHNT and CDR2 YYREEE (reference sequence). V shed 5 bases and J shed 3 bases, with 11 bases lying between them. For the CDR3, the DNA is TGTGCCAGCAGTGCGAGGCGGGACACCGGGGAGCTGTTTTTT. As protein: CASSARRDTGELFF.

V is TRBV19 and J is TRBJ2-1, with D possibly TRBD2 on 7 matching bases. V was clipped by 4 bases and J by 8 bases, with 18 bases between them. CDR1 and CDR2 (germline): LNHDA, SQIVND (reference sequence). CDR3 length equals 15 residues. CDR3 DNA sequence: TGTGCCAGTAGTACTCGGGGGGCTGCCGGTGATGAGCAGTTCTTC. Amino acids: CASSTRGAAGDEQFF.

This chain connects TRBV5-4 to TRBJ2-7; 7 positions agree with TRBD1. Germline trimming cut 0 bases from V and 5 bases from J; bases unmatched to any gene: 5. The length of the CDR3 is 14 residues. Germline CDR1 reads SGHNT; CDR2 reads YYREEE (reference sequence). Here the CDR3 DNA reads TGTGCCAGCAGCTTGGGACAGGGAACCGACGAGCAGTACTTC. As protein: CASSLGQGTDEQYF.

Turning to this clone: A junction end diverges from the germline sequence, so it may reflect a read error. CDR3 residues: CASSQDLVSGTEAFF. In DNA, the CDR3 is TGCGCCAGCAGCCAAGATCTTGTCTCGGGAACTGAAGCTTTCTTT. This chain links TRBV5-4 with TRBJ1-1; no definite D call. The CDR3 extends over 15 amino acids. Germline V CDR1 and CDR2: SGHNT, YYREEE (reference sequence).

The chain joins TRBV19 to TRBJ2-7; the match to TRBD1 covers 9 bases. J lost 1 base, V lost 7 bases, and 17 bases had no gene match. This CDR3 spans 18 amino acids. CDR1 and CDR2 from the germline V gene are LNHDA and SQIVND (reference sequence). In nucleotides, the CDR3 is TGTGCCAGTAACACACAAAGGGACAGGGAGGTAGGTTCCTACGAGCAGTACTTC. Translated, it gives CASNTQRDREVGSYEQYF.

The chain combines TRBV7-2 with TRBJ1-2; D unresolved. With 5 bases removed from V and 4 bases from J, the gap between germline ends came to 11 bases. Germline loops: CDR1 SGHTA, CDR2 FQGNSA. This CDR3 is 13 amino acids long. The CDR3, as DNA: TGTGCCAGCAGCCGTCCGGGGATCTATGGCTACACCTTC. Its translation is CASSRPGIYGYTF.

This clone came up a few times. The gene calls are TRBV5-1 and TRBJ1-2; D is uncertain. The CDR3 runs to 14 residues. Germline V CDR1 and CDR2: SGHRS, YFSETQ. V dropped 1 base and J dropped 6 bases, with 13 bases sitting between them. CDR3 nucleotides: TGCGCCAGCAGCTTGACCACAAGTCGTGATGGCTACACCTTC. This translates into CASSLTTSRDGYTF.